This passage covers 17 T cell receptor beta chains from one sample sequenced in a study of glioma-infiltrating T cells after dendritic cell vaccination. Assay: immunoSEQ multiplex PCR; the TCRdb copy retains only in-frame clones and omits some. The data show 90,000 to 110,000 clones, 90% seen once. As for time point: after dendritic cell vaccination, including at tumor progression/relapse. This material consisted of blood, taken after dendritic cell vaccination. Receptor source: a human donor with glioblastoma.

V and J are TRBV5-5 and TRBJ1-3; D call uncertain. Per the germline V gene, CDR1 is SGHKS and CDR2 is YYEKEE (reference sequence). V shed 0 bases and J shed 2 bases, with 9 bases lying between them. The CDR3 runs 15 residues. CDR3 coding DNA: TGTGCCAGCAGCTTGGAATGGTCAGCTGGAAACACCATATATTTT. Translating gives CASSLEWSAGNTIYF.

The rearrangement uses TRBV11-3 and TRBJ1-2, with TRBD1 matching 8 bases. Germline values: CDR1 SGHNT, CDR2 YENEEA. The CDR3 loop spans 12 amino acids. V lost 3 bases and J lost 8; bases outside the gene matches: 2. CDR3 amino acids: CASSFTGGGYTF. For the CDR3, the DNA is TGTGCCAGCAGCTTTACAGGGGGAGGCTACACCTTC.

This clone was seen only once. The CDR3: CASRIQGLTNEKLFF. The CDR3 DNA follows: TGTGCCAGCAGAATACAGGGATTGACTAATGAAAAACTGTTTTTT. The chain carries TRBV11-2 and TRBJ1-4; a possible D gene is TRBD1 (6 bases). The CDR3 is 15 residues long. Germline CDR1 and CDR2: SGHAT and FQNNGV. Trimming left V 6 bases short and J 2 bases short, with 13 bases between.

The count of this clone is one. This chain's CDR3 is CASSLDGGANEQFF. The CDR3 DNA is TGTGCCAGCAGCTTAGATGGGGGGGCCAATGAGCAGTTCTTC. The chain carries TRBV11-2 and TRBJ2-1; a weak D match, TRBD2 (7 bases). Germline lookup yields CDR1 SGHAT and CDR2 FQNNGV. This CDR3 comprises 14 residues. Trimming removed 0 bases at V and 6 bases at J, with 9 bases between.

The rearrangement joins TRBV5-1 to TRBJ1-3, with 7 bases fitting TRBD1. CDR1 and CDR2 from the germline V gene are SGHRS and YFSETQ. This CDR3 is 16 amino acids long. V was clipped by 1 base and J by 9 bases; unmatched bases: 13. CDR3 in DNA: TGCGCCAGCAGCTTGCTGGGGACAGTCGAGGGTGGCACCATATATTTT. This translates into CASSLLGTVEGGTIYF. The full variable domain, in which reference TRBV5-1 and TRBJ1-3 provide the parts outside the CDR3, is KAGVTQTPRYLIKTRGQQVTLSCSPISGHRSVSWYQQTPGQGLQFLFEYFSETQRNKGNFPGRFSGRQFSNSRSEMNVSTLELGDSALYLCASSLLGTVEGGTIYFGEGSWLTVV.

The V and J genes are TRBV14 and TRBJ2-3; 7 nucleotides align to TRBD2. Germline V gene lookup returns CDR1 SGHDN and CDR2 FVKESK. The CDR3 is made up of 16 amino acids. Trimming removed 5 bases from V and 2 bases from J; junction bases left unmatched: 10. The CDR3 sequence is CASSKLGGILTDTQYF. CDR3 coding DNA: TGTGCCAGCAGCAAACTGGGGGGGATCCTCACAGATACGCAGTATTTT.

The chain combines TRBV4-1 with TRBJ2-7, with 9 bases identical to TRBD1. Germline V lookup: CDR1 MGHRA, CDR2 YSYEKL. V shed 4 bases, J shed 4 bases, and the junction held 8 bases outside the gene matches. The CDR3 is made up of 15 amino acids. CDR3 sequence (DNA): TGCGCCAGCAGCCTTCCGGGACAGGGTGCTTACGAGCAGTACTTC. This sequence encodes CASSLPGQGAYEQYF.

The chain has TRBV7-8 and TRBJ2-7; 8 nucleotides agree with TRBD1. After removal of 1 base from V and 3 bases from J, the junction contained 5 bases not matched to a gene. The CDR3 is 15 residues long. Germline values: CDR1 SGHVS, CDR2 FQNEAQ. The chain's CDR3 is CASSLDGTGVYEQYF. The CDR3 nucleotides read TGTGCCAGCAGCTTAGACGGGACAGGAGTCTACGAGCAGTACTTC. The full variable domain, rest sourced from reference TRBV7-8 and TRBJ2-7, is GAGVSQSPRYKVAKRGQDVALRCDPISGHVSLFWYQQALGQGPEFLTYFQNEAQLDKSGLPSDRFFAERPEGSVSTLKIQRTQQEDSAVYLCASSLDGTGVYEQYFGPGTRLTVT.

V gene TRBV15 combines with J gene TRBJ1-1, with 9 bases that match TRBD1. V was clipped by 9 bases and J by 3 bases; unmatched bases: 8. This CDR3 contains 14 residues. Germline V gene data show CDR1 as LNHNV and CDR2 as YYDKDF (reference sequence). CDR3 bases: TGTGCCACGGCGAAAGGGGACAGGGACACTGAAGCTTTCTTT. It translates to CATAKGDRDTEAFF.

The V call is TRBV6-5, the J call TRBJ1-4, with 8 positions matching TRBD1. V lost 6 bases and J lost 7; bases outside the gene matches: 10. The germline CDR1 and CDR2 sequences are MNHEY and SVGAGI. The CDR3 sequence is 15 residues long. The CDR3 reads CASSPTGGLGEKLFF. DNA of the CDR3: TGTGCCAGCAGCCCAACAGGGGGTCTGGGTGAAAAACTGTTTTTT.

The chain couples TRBV5-1 to TRBJ2-5; 7 bases fit TRBD1. This CDR3 has 14 amino acids. V lost 7 bases, J lost 1 base, and 7 bases stayed unmatched. The V gene's germline CDR1 is SGHRS and CDR2 YFSETQ. CDR3 in DNA: TGCGCCAGCGGCGTAGGGGGCACCCAAGAGACCCAGTACTTC. It is translated as CASGVGGTQETQYF. The variable domain in full, with the rest retrieved from reference TRBV5-1 and TRBJ2-5, is KAGVTQTPRYLIKTRGQQVTLSCSPISGHRSVSWYQQTPGQGLQFLFEYFSETQRNKGNFPGRFSGRQFSNSRSEMNVSTLELGDSALYLCASGVGGTQETQYFGPGTRLLVL.

As regards this clone: This specimen includes other DNA sequences encoding the same CDR3. This chain connects TRBV5-1 to TRBJ2-3; 8 bases map to TRBD2. Germline V lookup: CDR1 SGHRS, CDR2 YFSETQ. The length of the CDR3 is 14 residues. With 2 bases clipped from V and 1 base from J, the junction kept 0 bases outside the gene matches. In DNA, the CDR3 is TGCGCCAGCAGCTTCGGGGGGGGCACAGATACGCAGTATTTT. This sequence encodes CASSFGGGTDTQYF.

The chain joins TRBV10-1 to TRBJ2-7; D perhaps matches TRBD1 (5 bases). Deletions cut 10 bases from V and 2 bases from J, with 18 bases between. CDR1 is WNHNN and CDR2 is SYGVQD in the germline V gene (reference sequence). The length of the CDR3 is 14 residues. The CDR3 loop is CATIGHVQTYEQYF. For the CDR3, the DNA is TGCGCCACCATCGGACACGTTCAAACCTACGAGCAGTACTTC.

The chain combines TRBV19 with TRBJ1-1; tentatively, D is TRBD1 (6 bases). The CDR3 totals 15 residues. Germline lookup yields CDR1 LNHDA and CDR2 SQIVND (reference sequence). Trimming left V 7 bases short and J 3 bases short, with 18 bases between. CDR3 sequence (DNA): TGTGCCAGTACCCCCCCGAGGGGGTGGGACACTGAAGCTTTCTTT. Its translation is CASTPPRGWDTEAFF.

The chain uses TRBV5-1 and TRBJ2-1; TRBD1 matches 8 bases. The trim removed 0 bases at V and 2 bases at J, leaving 1 base unmatched. Germline V gene sequence: CDR1 SGHRS, CDR2 YFSETQ. The CDR3 has 15 residues. DNA of the CDR3: TGCGCCAGCAGCTTGGGGGGACAGGCCTACAATGAGCAGTTCTTC. This encodes CASSLGGQAYNEQFF.

This rearrangement joins TRBV6-7 to TRBJ2-2, with D maybe TRBD1 (5 bases). TRBV6-7 is labeled an ORF, and its function is uncertain. The CDR3 is 17 amino acids. The V gene lost 6 bases and the J gene lost 0 bases, with 17 bases spanning the gap. The DNA of the CDR3 is TGTGCCAGCAGGAAACCCCAACAGGATTCGAACACCGGGGAGCTGTTTTTT. Translation gives CASRKPQQDSNTGELFF.

The V and J genes are TRBV7-9 and TRBJ2-7; D may be TRBD2 (6 bases). The CDR3 is made up of 16 amino acids. V dropped 4 bases and J dropped 4 bases, with 20 bases sitting between them. Germline V gives CDR1 SEHNR, CDR2 FQNEAQ (reference sequence). The CDR3 DNA is TGTGCCAGCAGCTCCTCGGGACGGGGGACTGGGTACGAGCAGTACTTC. Translated, it gives CASSSSGRGTGYEQYF. Variable domain in full (rest from reference TRBV7-9 and TRBJ2-7): DTGVSQNPRHKITKRGQNVTFRCDPISEHNRLYWYRQTLGQGPEFLTYFQNEAQLEKSRLLSDRFSAERPKGSFSTLEIQRTEQGDSAMYLCASSSSGRGTGYEQYFGPGTRLTVT.